The rows below give T cell receptor beta chains drawn from one sample of a study of blood T cells in healthy people across ages. MiXCR, run by TCRdb on the 5' RACE reads, gives a single entry per CDR3 protein. The sample includes 1.5 million to 2 million distinct CDR3 sequences, 28% of them seen just once. The sequencing input was blood. The receptors stem from a woman aged 25 to 39 in good health. Each CDR3 is given with its conserved first and last residue. D genes are given only for firm matches. Clone size, where shown, is once, few, many, or a class for clones that have expanded.

d_call clone_size j_call v_call cdr3_aa cdr3_nt
TRBD1 many TRBJ2-7 TRBV12-3/TRBV12-4 CASSLLGQGAGEQYF TGTGCCAGCAGTCTACTAGGACAGGGGGCTGGCGAGCAGTACTTC
TRBD2 many TRBJ2-7 TRBV10-3 CAISEWTSGSYEQYF TGTGCCATCAGTGAGTGGACTAGCGGGAGCTACGAGCAGTACTTC
TRBD1 - TRBJ1-6 TRBV28 CASRGDRGASPLHF TGTGCCAGCAGGGGGGACAGGGGCGCTTCACCCCTCCACTTT
TRBD2 - TRBJ2-3 TRBV27 CASSFYGGATDTQYF TGTGCCAGCAGTTTTTACGGGGGGGCTACAGATACGCAGTATTTT
TRBD1 many TRBJ2-1 TRBV12-3/TRBV12-4 CASSLTGVEQFF TGTGCCAGCAGTCTCACAGGGGTTGAGCAGTTCTTC
TRBD1 - TRBJ1-1 TRBV24-1 CATSDARGGTNTEAFF TGTGCCACCAGTGATGCCAGGGGGGGAACTAACACTGAAGCTTTCTTT
- many TRBJ2-1 TRBV20-1 CSAQMWRNYNEQFF TGCAGTGCCCAGATGTGGAGGAACTACAATGAGCAGTTCTTC
- - TRBJ2-1 TRBV6-5 CASSYSSGGPSYEQFF TGTGCCAGCAGTTACTCGTCAGGGGGGCCCTCCTACGAGCAGTTCTTC
- - TRBJ2-1 TRBV12-3/TRBV12-4 CASSFPGGPERLVQFF TGTGCCAGCAGTTTTCCCGGGGGCCCAGAAAGGCTTGTGCAGTTCTTC
- - TRBJ2-2 TRBV5-1 CASSMFWGAGELFF TGCGCCAGCAGTATGTTTTGGGGCGCCGGGGAGCTGTTTTTT
TRBD2 - TRBJ2-1 TRBV6-6 CASSYGMAGVGEQFF TGTGCCAGCAGTTACGGGATGGCGGGGGTGGGTGAGCAGTTCTTC
- - TRBJ2-5 TRBV14 CGSSQGTTAGIQETQYF TGTGGCAGCAGCCAAGGAACAACCGCAGGCATACAAGAGACCCAGTACTTC
TRBD2 few TRBJ2-1 TRBV20-1 CSALLAGGRRYNEQFF TGCAGTGCTTTACTAGCGGGAGGACGTCGATACAATGAGCAGTTCTTC
- many TRBJ2-1 TRBV12-5 CASGLVSSSYNEQFF TGTGCTAGTGGTTTGGTATCCAGCTCCTACAATGAGCAGTTCTTC
TRBD1 many TRBJ2-5 TRBV7-2 CASSGDSREETQYF TGTGCCAGCAGCGGGGACAGTAGAGAAGAGACCCAGTACTTC
- few TRBJ1-4 TRBV21-1 CASSKAVDSSTNEKLFF TGTGCCAGCAGCAAAGCGGTGGACTCCTCAACTAATGAAAAACTGTTTTTT
TRBD1 few TRBJ2-5 TRBV12-3/TRBV12-4 CASSDAGDRDRETQYF TGTGCCAGCAGTGACGCGGGTGACAGGGATCGGGAGACCCAGTACTTC
TRBD2 - TRBJ2-7 TRBV9 CASSGPGLAGTYEQYF TGTGCCAGCAGCGGGCCGGGACTAGCGGGAACGTACGAGCAGTACTTC
TRBD2 - TRBJ2-5 TRBV5-1 CASKAGPTSETQYF TGCGCCAGCAAAGCGGGACCAACTTCGGAGACCCAGTACTTC
TRBD1 many TRBJ2-5 TRBV7-3 CASSQGAGGDQETQYF TGTGCCAGCAGCCAGGGGGCAGGGGGCGACCAAGAGACCCAGTACTTC
TRBD2 many TRBJ2-1 TRBV15 CATSSLSGSRYNEQFF TGTGCCACCAGCAGTCTGAGCGGGAGTCGCTACAATGAGCAGTTCTTC
TRBD1 - TRBJ1-4 TRBV7-9 CTSSLVTGSNEKLFF TGTACCAGCAGCTTGGTGACAGGGTCTAATGAAAAACTGTTTTTT
TRBD1 many TRBJ2-4 TRBV20-1 CSARTGENIQYF TGCAGTGCTAGGACAGGGGAAAACATTCAGTACTTC
- - TRBJ1-5 TRBV7-9 CASSFGGGYSNQPQHF TGTGCCAGCAGCTTTGGTGGCGGCTATAGCAATCAGCCCCAGCATTTT
TRBD2 many TRBJ2-1 TRBV10-3 CAISGQTSGPYNVQFF TGTGCCATCAGTGGGCAGACTAGCGGCCCTTACAATGTGCAGTTCTTC
TRBD1 - TRBJ1-1 TRBV20-1 CSVSSSQGAVNTEAFF TGCAGTGTATCGTCCTCCCAGGGGGCAGTGAACACTGAAGCTTTCTTT
- - TRBJ2-5 TRBV11-2 CASSLGRAVKTQYF TGTGCCAGCAGCTTGGGCAGGGCAGTAAAGACCCAGTACTTC
- - TRBJ1-1 TRBV5-1 CASSFDSSDTEAFF TGCGCCAGCAGCTTTGACAGCTCGGACACTGAAGCTTTCTTT
- - TRBJ1-2 TRBV20-1 CSARVGGQGGYTF TGCAGTGCTAGGGTTGGGGGGCAGGGTGGCTACACCTTC
- - TRBJ2-7 TRBV3-1 CASSPPLGDEQYF TGTGCCAGCAGCCCTCCTCTAGGGGACGAGCAGTACTTC
- many TRBJ2-5 TRBV20-1 CSAILVAGLETQYF TGCAGTGCCATACTAGTCGCCGGTTTAGAGACCCAGTACTTC
- - TRBJ2-5 TRBV13 CASSIRVRGTETQYF TGTGCCAGCAGCATCAGGGTACGGGGGACCGAGACCCAGTACTTC
TRBD1 few TRBJ2-4 TRBV14 CASSHLTGRKNIQYF TGTGCCAGCAGCCACTTGACAGGGCGCAAAAACATTCAGTACTTC
- few TRBJ1-2 TRBV6-6 CASSSPGTHPSPGGYTF TGTGCCAGCAGTTCCCCCGGGACACATCCCTCCCCGGGAGGCTACACCTTC
TRBD2 - TRBJ2-1 TRBV12-3/TRBV12-4 CASSGGAGGYNEQFF TGTGCCAGCAGTGGGGGAGCGGGGGGATACAATGAGCAGTTCTTC
- - TRBJ1-2 TRBV5-1 CASSPPWGGSDGYTF TGCGCCAGCAGCCCCCCTTGGGGGGGGTCGGATGGCTACACCTTC
TRBD2 few TRBJ2-1 TRBV7-9 CASSRPSGRDNEQFF TGTGCCAGCAGCCGTCCCAGCGGGAGGGATAATGAGCAGTTCTTC
- few TRBJ2-1 TRBV6-4 CASSAHGGEGEQFF TGTGCCAGCAGTGCCCACGGGGGCGAGGGTGAGCAGTTCTTC
TRBD1 - TRBJ2-5 TRBV6-1 CASSVGQGEAQYF TGTGCCAGCAGTGTAGGACAGGGGGAGGCCCAGTACTTC
- - TRBJ1-2 TRBV5-5 CVSRYGPDDNYGYTF TGTGTCAGCAGATATGGACCGGACGACAACTATGGCTACACCTTC
TRBD1 few TRBJ2-7 TRBV5-1 CASSLTGEAQYF TGCGCCAGCAGCTTGACAGGGGAAGCCCAGTACTTC
TRBD2 - TRBJ2-1 TRBV7-9 CASNLAGFNEQFF TGTGCCAGCAACCTAGCGGGTTTCAATGAGCAGTTCTTC
- - TRBJ1-5 TRBV5-1 CASSPGAGSYQPQHF TGCGCCAGCAGCCCCGGGGCAGGTTCTTATCAGCCCCAGCATTTT
- - TRBJ1-2 TRBV29-1 CSVAQGTIYGYTF TGCAGCGTTGCACAGGGCACCATTTATGGCTACACCTTC
- few TRBJ2-1 TRBV9 CASSVLSGIAYNEQFF TGTGCCAGCAGCGTGCTTTCCGGTATAGCTTACAATGAGCAGTTCTTC
- many TRBJ2-1 TRBV29-1 CSVDSSGGGVVTEQFF TGCAGCGTTGATAGTAGCGGCGGTGGGGTTGTCACTGAGCAGTTCTTC
- few TRBJ1-1 TRBV12-3/TRBV12-4 CASSSLRWGRSTEAFF TGTGCCAGCAGTAGCCTTAGGTGGGGTCGGAGCACTGAAGCTTTCTTT
- few TRBJ2-5 TRBV10-2 CASSEEALPGETQYF TGCGCCAGCAGTGAAGAAGCGCTACCGGGGGAGACCCAGTACTTC
TRBD2 many TRBJ2-1 TRBV29-1 CSVTGRARNEQFF TGCAGCGTTACCGGGAGGGCACGTAATGAGCAGTTCTTC
- - TRBJ2-3 TRBV12-3/TRBV12-4 CASRLGLDGDTQYF TGTGCCAGCAGGCTAGGGCTGGACGGAGATACGCAGTATTTT
TRBD2 many TRBJ2-1 TRBV20-1 CSARDLGTSGGFSYNEQFF TGCAGTGCTAGAGATTTAGGGACTAGCGGGGGATTCTCCTACAATGAGCAGTTCTTC
- few TRBJ2-7 TRBV6-5 CASSYQRTHYEQYF TGTGCCAGCAGTTACCAGAGGACCCACTACGAGCAGTACTTC
TRBD2 few TRBJ2-3 TRBV6-1 CTSSELAGADTQYF TGTACCAGCAGTGAACTAGCGGGAGCAGATACGCAGTATTTT